The 15 T cell receptor beta chains reported below all come from one sample, sequenced in a study of post-analysis software for immune sequencing data. The TCR beta cDNA libraries carried unique molecular identifiers. Via MiXCR, TCRdb re-called the PCR reads, giving one row per CDR3 protein. The sample lists 650,000 to 900,000 distinct CDR3 sequences, approximately 44% occurring once. No antigen has been identified for these receptors. Overall study findings and caveats: Included in a set of a handful of TRBV segments more frequent in patients than controls were TRBV5-6, TRBV5-1 and TRBV20-1.

The specimen was blood. Every receptor here comes from a girl under 18 with multiple sclerosis.

This chain joins TRBV6-5 and TRBJ1-5; 7 bases align to TRBD1. The CDR3 is 15 residues long. Germline V gene data show CDR1 as MNHEY and CDR2 as SVGAGI. V was pared by 0 bases and J by 5 bases, with 4 bases of the junction left unmatched. The CDR3, as DNA: TGTGCCAGCAGTTACTCGCAGGGGGAGGATCAGCCCCAGCATTTT. It yields the protein CASSYSQGEDQPQHF.

The chain links TRBV7-6 to TRBJ2-3, with TRBD2 identical over 8 bases. V gave up 1 base and J gave up 0 bases; unmatched junction bases: 3. The CDR3 sequence is 16 residues long. Per germline, CDR1 SGHVS and CDR2 FNYEAQ. The CDR3, as DNA: TGTGCCAGCAGCTTAGTGGCTAGCGGGAGCACAGATACGCAGTATTTT. Translating gives CASSLVASGSTDTQYF.

The gene calls are TRBV9 and TRBJ2-7; 12 nucleotides agree with TRBD2. Germline CDR1 is SGDLS and CDR2 is YYNGEE. This CDR3 spans 17 amino acids. The J segment lost 4 bases and the V segment lost 3 bases, leaving 11 bases of the junction unmatched. CDR3 loop: CASSAEPTSGSLYEQYF. CDR3 DNA sequence: TGTGCCAGCAGCGCAGAGCCGACTAGCGGGAGTTTATACGAGCAGTACTTC.

The CDR3 bases are TGTGCCAGCAGCTTGGAGTTCGGTTACCAAGAGACCCAGTACTTC. Its protein is CASSLEFGYQETQYF. V and J are TRBV5-5 and TRBJ2-5; D gene uncertain. The germline V gene has CDR1 SGHKS and CDR2 YYEKEE (reference sequence). The CDR3 runs 15 residues. The V gene lost 0 bases and the J gene lost 0 bases, with 9 bases spanning the gap.

There are many counts of this clonotype. The CDR3 region is CASSLTAGGNGYTF. The CDR3 bases are TGTGCCAGCAGCTTAACGGCAGGGGGCAATGGCTACACCTTC. This chain joins TRBV7-2 and TRBJ1-2, with 8 bases lining up with TRBD1. Germline CDR1 and CDR2: SGHTA and FQGNSA. This CDR3 has 14 amino acids. Germline trimming cut 2 bases from V and 6 bases from J; bases unmatched to any gene: 5.

The chain is built from TRBV20-1 and TRBJ2-3, with 10 bases aligning to TRBD2. Germline V lookup: CDR1 DFQATT, CDR2 SNEGSKA (reference sequence). This CDR3 is 18 amino acids long. V dropped 0 bases and J dropped 5; count of bases not matched to a gene: 14. Here the CDR3 reads CSARDRLAGEAGRDTQYF. The CDR3 bases are TGCAGTGCTAGAGATCGACTAGCGGGTGAAGCGGGAAGAGATACGCAGTATTTT.

On this clonotype itself: This may arise from a read error, as a much more abundant clone is one base away. The V and J genes are TRBV20-1 and TRBJ2-7; the D call may be TRBD1 or TRBD2 (5 bases each). Germline V gene lookup returns CDR1 DFQATT and CDR2 SNEGSKA (reference sequence). This CDR3 has 13 residues. V lost 3 bases to trimming and J lost 2 bases, with 11 bases between them. CDR3 DNA sequence: TGCAGTGCTAGTCGGGACGGGGCCTACGAGCAGTACTTC. Residues: CSASRDGAYEQYF.

The V call is TRBV2, the J call TRBJ2-1; 13 bases match TRBD2. Trimming at V came to 6 bases and at J to 9 bases, leaving 11 bases not matched to a gene. Germline values: CDR1 SNHLY, CDR2 FYNNEI. The CDR3 totals 16 residues. The CDR3 DNA follows: TGTGCCAGCAGGGTCCCGGGACTAGCGGGAAAGGGTGAGCAGTTCTTC. Protein: CASRVPGLAGKGEQFF.

The gene calls are TRBV5-1 and TRBJ2-1, with 7 bases fitting TRBD2. The V segment lost 3 bases and the J segment 5 bases; nucleotides outside the gene matches: 11. The CDR3 runs to 16 residues. Germline CDR1 SGHRS, CDR2 YFSETQ. CDR3 sequence reads: CASSSQRAGRHNEQFF. Here the CDR3 DNA reads TGCGCCAGCAGCTCCCAACGAGCGGGGAGACACAATGAGCAGTTCTTC.

A few counts support this clonotype. CDR3 in DNA: TGCAGCGTCCCTAGCGGGATAGAGACCCAGTACTTC. Protein: CSVPSGIETQYF. The V and J genes are TRBV29-1 and TRBJ2-5; 9 bases match TRBD2. The V gene end was trimmed by 6 bases and the J gene end by 4 bases; junction bases not matched to a gene: 3. Per germline, CDR1 SQVTM and CDR2 ANQGSEA. CDR3 length equals 12 residues.

The table lists this clonotype with a count of one. The V and J genes are TRBV3-1 and TRBJ2-5, with 7 bases matching TRBD2. Germline V lookup: CDR1 LGHDT, CDR2 YNNKEL (reference sequence). There are 14 residues in the CDR3. With V trimmed by 3 bases and J by 5 bases, 6 bases remained unmatched. The CDR3 nucleotides read TGTGCCAGCAGCCACGCCGGGCGGGGGGAGACCCAGTACTTC. Translation: CASSHAGRGETQYF.

The rearrangement uses TRBV7-9 and TRBJ2-1; possible D gene TRBD1, 6 bases. The germline CDR1 and CDR2 sequences are SEHNR and FQNEAQ (reference sequence). V was trimmed by 6 bases and J by 10 bases, leaving 16 bases between them. CDR3 length: 13 amino acids. This chain's CDR3 is CASSRNRAGEQFF. CDR3 DNA: TGTGCCAGCAGTAGAAACAGGGCTGGCGAGCAGTTCTTC.

The table lists this clonotype with a count of one. Written as DNA, the CDR3 is TGCAGTGCCCTTCCCGGACTAGCGGGAGGGGGGGTCTCCTACAATGAGCAGTTCTTC. This gives the protein CSALPGLAGGGVSYNEQFF. This chain joins TRBV20-1 and TRBJ2-1; 15 bases are shared with TRBD2. Germline V lookup: CDR1 DFQATT, CDR2 SNEGSKA (reference sequence). The CDR3 contains 19 residues. V lost 6 bases, J lost 0 bases, and 12 bases stayed unmatched.

This clonotype was picked up a small number of times. The chain carries TRBV7-9 and TRBJ2-3, with a tentative D call TRBD2 (6 bases). V was clipped by 4 bases and J by 0 bases, with 14 bases between them. In germline, CDR1 is SEHNR, CDR2 FQNEAQ (reference sequence). The CDR3 loop spans 16 amino acids. The CDR3 DNA is TGTGCCAGCAGCTCAGGAGGTAGCGGAAGCACAGATACGCAGTATTTT. Encoded protein: CASSSGGSGSTDTQYF.

This clonotype has a handful of counts. The DNA of the CDR3 is TGTGCCACCAGGTTCGCAATCACAGATACGCAGTATTTT. This codes for CATRFAITDTQYF. J is TRBJ2-3 and V is TRBV15; D gene ambiguous. The V gene lost 6 bases and the J gene lost 2 bases, with 9 bases spanning the gap. The V gene's germline CDR1 is LNHNV and CDR2 YYDKDF (reference sequence). The CDR3 contains 13 residues.